Detailed here is one T cell receptor (beta chain). Antigen unknown. The data derive from a study of cytomegalovirus exposure and HLA in healthy donors. About the study: An early data release held around 80 million unique TCRs from HLA-typed donors. The study, taken as a whole, reports: Later work found that TCR association rates differed between HLA loci; DRB1 had the most and HLA-C the fewest. In a later analysis, HLA-associated beta chains showed higher expansion and lower generation probabilities than comparable chains. Accurate predictions that matched the HLA-A and HLA-B alleles of most subjects were reportedly made from TCR beta sequences.

Germline trimming cut 5 bases from V and 7 bases from J; bases unmatched to any gene: 11. From germline, CDR1 is SNHLY and CDR2 FYNNEI. CDR3 size: 15 residues. PCR amplification relied on 60 Vbeta primers (plus 13 Jbeta primers). Profiled with immunoSEQ multiplex PCR; TCRdb holds only in-frame clones, not every one. The profile shows about 61,000 clones, 89% of them singletons. Sequencing was performed on PBMCs. The chain combines TRBV2 with TRBJ2-1, with 7 bases matching TRBD2. The TCR sequence derives from a man aged 30 to 45 in good health and CMV-seropositive. CDR3 coding DNA: TGTGCCAGCAGTAGGGACTACACTACTTCAAATGAGCAGTTCTTC. This codes for CASSRDYTTSNEQFF.